This T cell receptor (beta chain) was documented in a study of blood T cell repertoires in COVID-19. Overall study context: Both acute and convalescent COVID-19 samples were obtained from the United States, Italy and Spain. PBMCs, B-cell-depleted T cells, or T cells provided the cDNA or gDNA that made up the material.

The germline gives CDR1 SGDLS, CDR2 YYNGEE. V was pared by 3 bases and J by 2 bases, with 9 bases between. The length of the CDR3 is 14 residues. Original analysis: From reference gene primer amplification, estimates of nucleated cell counts were derived. This table comes from immunoSEQ multiplex PCR, and its TCRdb copy is limited to in-frame clones, with some not included. The V and J calls and the clone size are those of that table, but D and trimming were determined from the DNA. The data show around 60,000 clones, about 88% seen once. Sequencing was performed on peripheral blood. V and J are TRBV9 and TRBJ2-4; tentative D call: TRBD1 (5 bases). This TCR came from a man aged 70 or older with acute or convalescent COVID-19. The CDR3 DNA follows: TGTGCCAGCAGCGGATCAGGGCCCAAAAACATTCAGTACTTC. It translates to CASSGSGPKNIQYF.